These 4 T cell receptor beta chains were sequenced from one sample in a study of blood T cell repertoires in COVID-19. Repertoires were generated with immunoSEQ multiplex PCR, while TCRdb's copy carries only in-frame clones and drops some. The repertoire includes under 150,000 clones, around 87% of them detected once, and about 4.1% sits in the top ten. Material for sequencing was peripheral blood. These receptor sequences come from a woman aged 40 to 55 with acute or convalescent COVID-19.

This clone occurred once. The chain carries TRBV27 and TRBJ2-2; D remains ambiguous. The CDR3 runs 12 residues. Germline lookup yields CDR1 MNHEY and CDR2 SMNVEV (reference sequence). Deletions cut 5 bases from V and 7 bases from J, with 8 bases between. CDR3 sequence reads: CASSVLLGELFF. In DNA, the CDR3 is TGTGCCAGCAGTGTTCTCCTCGGGGAGCTGTTTTTT.

The CDR3 DNA follows: TGTGCCAGCAGCGCCGGACAGCTTCTCTCTGGAAACACCATATATTTT. It is translated as CASSAGQLLSGNTIYF. The rearrangement uses TRBV5-5 and TRBJ1-3, with D perhaps matching TRBD1 (6 bases). V lost 4 bases to trimming and J lost 0 bases, with 14 bases between them. CDR3 length: 16 amino acids. Germline loops: CDR1 SGHKS, CDR2 YYEKEE (reference sequence).

The rearrangement uses TRBV6-5 and TRBJ2-1, with 8 nucleotides matching TRBD2. The germline gives CDR1 MNHEY, CDR2 SVGAGI. The CDR3 consists of 14 residues. V lost 6 bases to trimming and J lost 2 bases; unmatched junction nucleotides: 3. The CDR3 region is CASSSGGPYNEQFF. As DNA, the CDR3 is TGTGCCAGCAGCAGCGGGGGCCCCTACAATGAGCAGTTCTTC.

The V call is TRBV5-1, the J call TRBJ1-3, with D unresolved. V lost 0 bases, J lost 0 bases, and 13 bases lay in between. The CDR3 has 17 amino acids. Germline V lookup: CDR1 SGHRS, CDR2 YFSETQ. The CDR3 protein is CASSLGWQASSGNTIYF. The CDR3 region has the DNA TGCGCCAGCAGCTTGGGTTGGCAGGCGAGCTCTGGAAACACCATATATTTT.